This entry lists 25 T cell receptor beta chains sequenced from one sample in a study of persistence of HIV-infected CD4 T cells (TCRdb year 2020). The immunoSEQ hsTCRB assay version 4 in survey mode was used to sequence TCRbeta repertoires from genomic DNA. TCRdb's version of the immuneACCESS table is confined to in-frame rearrangements and falls short of the full clone set. An unresolved V gene accounts for under half of the shortfall where checked; the remainder is of unknown origin. The sample table shows some 40,000 clones, and approximately 91% are seen once. Together, the top ten hold about 1.8% of the sample. The treatment or condition label here, explained by the study, means: suppressive antiretroviral therapy. Cells were stimulated with anti-CD3/anti-CD28 magnetic beads as a nonspecific positive control representing the CD4+ T cell repertoire. CD4+ T cells that responded were sorted based on upregulation of both CD40 ligand and CD69.

No antigens are known for them. The starting material was CD4+ T cells sorted from PBMCs after approximately 18-hour stimulation, obtained from a patient who received antiretroviral therapy. The sample's cell subset or site, from its label and the paper: CD40L+CD69+ CD4 T cells responding to anti-CD3/anti-CD28 beads, representing the overall repertoire. Source of these receptors: an adult man with HIV who was CMV-seropositive.

The DNA for the CDR3 is TGTGCCAGCAGCTCCAGACAGGGACGGGAAAAACTGTTTTTT. Its protein is CASSSRQGREKLFF. The rearrangement links TRBV7-9 to TRBJ1-4, with TRBD1 matching 7 bases. The CDR3 extends over 14 amino acids. The germline V gene has CDR1 SEHNR and CDR2 FQNEAQ (reference sequence). V shed 4 bases and J 8 bases; nucleotides not matched to a gene: 7. Based on the CDR3 plus reference TRBV7-9 and TRBJ1-4, the full variable domain is DTGVSQNPRHKITKRGQNVTFRCDPISEHNRLYWYRQTLGQGPEFLTYFQNEAQLEKSRLLSDRFSAERPKGSFSTLEIQRTEQGDSAMYLCASSSRQGREKLFFGSGTQLSVL.

V gene TRBV7-7 combines with J gene TRBJ1-3, with a tentative D call TRBD1 (5 bases). Trimming removed 4 bases at V and 2 bases at J, with 12 bases between. The CDR3 spans 15 residues. Looked up from germline, CDR1 is SSHAT and CDR2 is FNYEAQ (reference sequence). Here the CDR3 DNA reads TGTGCCAGCAGCTCGGGGGACGAGACTGGAAACACCATATATTTT. The encoded protein is CASSSGDETGNTIYF.

The rearrangement joins TRBV13 to TRBJ2-3, with D possibly being TRBD2 (6 bases). CDR1 and CDR2 (germline): PRHDT, FYEKMQ (reference sequence). CDR3 length: 15 residues. V was shortened by 2 bases and J by 11 bases, with 20 bases between the two germline ends. CDR3 sequence reads: CASSLWGEVGNMQYF. In DNA, the CDR3 is TGTGCCAGCAGCTTATGGGGGGAAGTAGGAAATATGCAGTATTTT.

This clone is medium-sized in the sample. This rearrangement joins TRBV9 to TRBJ2-5; weak D call: TRBD2 (5 bases). The V end lost 2 bases, the J end lost 5 bases, and 16 bases lay between the germline ends. This CDR3 has 15 amino acids. Per the germline V gene, CDR1 is SGDLS and CDR2 is YYNGEE. The CDR3 sequence: CASSVSTNPLETQYF. The CDR3 nucleotides are TGTGCCAGCAGCGTTTCGACTAACCCATTGGAGACCCAGTACTTC. Filled out from reference TRBV9 and TRBJ2-5, the complete variable domain reads DSGVTQTPKHLITATGQRVTLRCSPRSGDLSVYWYQQSLDQGLQFLIQYYNGEERAKGNILERFSAQQFPDLHSELNLSSLELGDSALYFCASSVSTNPLETQYFGPGTRLLVL.

This chain connects TRBV20-1 to TRBJ2-2; possibly TRBD1 or TRBD2 for D (5 bases each). The CDR3 contains 14 residues. Between the trimmed V and J ends, which lost 3 bases and 3 bases, there was a span of 11 bases. Germline CDR1 DFQATT, CDR2 SNEGSKA (reference sequence). The CDR3 region has the DNA TGCAGTGCTAGTGGGGGACCACACACCGGGGAGCTGTTTTTT. Its protein product is CSASGGPHTGELFF.

DNA for the CDR3: TGCGCCAGCAGCCGGGGCCCGGGACAGGGTATTCGCGAGCAGTACTTC. This translates into CASSRGPGQGIREQYF. The V gene is TRBV4-1, the J gene TRBJ2-7; TRBD1 matches 9 bases. Looked up from germline, CDR1 is MGHRA and CDR2 is YSYEKL. V lost 4 bases to trimming and J lost 6 bases; unmatched junction nucleotides: 13. The length of the CDR3 is 16 residues.

As concerns this clone: The DNA is left out, because the CDR3 cannot be placed on it with certainty; the CDR3 is given as TCRdb lists it. The rearrangement uses TRBV28 and TRBJ2-2; no DNA check was done on the table's D call, TRBD2. From germline, CDR1 is MDHEN and CDR2 SYDVKM. The CDR3 has 15 residues if both end residues are counted. The CDR3 reads CASSSSGGFTGELFF.

CDR3 sequence: CAIEPGTGVGEQFF. CDR3 bases: TGTGCCATCGAGCCCGGGACAGGGGTAGGTGAGCAGTTCTTC. The V call is TRBV10-3, the J call TRBJ2-1; 10 bases are a match to TRBD1. Germline lookup yields CDR1 ENHRY and CDR2 SYGVKD. This CDR3 region has 14 residues. V lost 8 bases and J lost 9; bases outside the gene matches: 10.

The gene calls are TRBV12-5 and TRBJ1-5; D is undetermined. V was shortened by 5 bases and J by 4 bases, with 12 bases between the two germline ends. CDR1 LGHNT and CDR2 FRNRAP come from the germline V gene. The CDR3 spans 14 residues. This CDR3 reads CASGPGRGNQPQHF. CDR3 nucleotide sequence: TGTGCTAGTGGTCCCGGTCGGGGTAATCAGCCCCAGCATTTT. Variable domain in full (rest from reference TRBV12-5 and TRBJ1-5): DARVTQTPRHKVTEMGQEVTMRCQPILGHNTVFWYRQTMMQGLELLAYFRNRAPLDDSGMPKDRFSAEMPDATLATLKIQPSEPRDSAVYFCASGPGRGNQPQHFGDGTRLSIL.

The chain combines TRBV9 with TRBJ1-2; no firm D call. With 0 bases removed from V and 4 bases from J, the gap between germline ends came to 7 bases. Germline CDR1 and CDR2: SGDLS and YYNGEE. The CDR3 consists of 13 residues. The DNA of the CDR3 is TGTGCCAGCAGCGTAGAGGCGGCCTATGGCTACACCTTC. Translating gives CASSVEAAYGYTF. The variable domain in full, completed from reference TRBV9 and TRBJ1-2, reads DSGVTQTPKHLITATGQRVTLRCSPRSGDLSVYWYQQSLDQGLQFLIQYYNGEERAKGNILERFSAQQFPDLHSELNLSSLELGDSALYFCASSVEAAYGYTFGSGTRLTVV.

This chain joins TRBV5-1 and TRBJ2-3; tentatively, D is TRBD1 or TRBD2 (6 bases each). V lost 3 bases to trimming and J lost 4 bases, with 18 bases between them. The CDR3 extends over 16 amino acids. The germline CDR1 and CDR2 sequences are SGHRS and YFSETQ. The CDR3 nucleotides are TGCGCCAGCAGCTCCCTAGGGAGGACAGCCTCAGATACGCAGTATTTT. It specifies CASSSLGRTASDTQYF.

Details on this clone: An end of the junction does not agree with germline; a read error may underlie this. This sample also contains other DNA sequences that code for the same CDR3. The chain combines TRBV4-1 with TRBJ2-7, with D possibly being TRBD1 or TRBD2 (5 bases each). Germline loops: CDR1 MGHRA, CDR2 YSYEKL. The CDR3 sequence is 17 residues long. CDR3 sequence: CASSQVRTGPRLYEQYF. DNA for the CDR3: TGCGCCAGCAGCCAAGTGAGAACGGGACCTCGCCTCTACGAACAGTACTTC.

The rearrangement links TRBV28 to TRBJ1-4; no clear D gene. Germline assignment: CDR1 MDHEN and CDR2 SYDVKM. Trimming shortened V by 8 bases and J by 4 bases, and 5 bases separated the two germline ends. The CDR3 is 11 amino acids. The CDR3 protein is CASLLNEKLFF. The DNA for the CDR3 is TGTGCCAGCCTACTTAATGAAAAACTGTTTTTT.

The chain employs TRBV15 and TRBJ2-1; 7 bases line up with TRBD1. CDR3 length equals 14 residues. The V and J ends lost 7 bases and 3 bases, in that order; junction bases with no gene match: 6. Germline values: CDR1 LNHNV, CDR2 YYDKDF (reference sequence). CDR3 sequence reads: CATKGRQGYNEQFF. DNA for the CDR3: TGTGCCACCAAGGGCCGACAGGGCTACAATGAGCAGTTCTTC.

V and J are TRBV3-1 (or the pseudogene TRBV3-2) and TRBJ2-3, with 7 bases that match TRBD2. The CDR3 loop spans 15 amino acids. The V gene end was trimmed by 2 bases and the J gene end by 8 bases; junction bases not matched to a gene: 10. Germline-derived CDR1 and CDR2 are LGHDT and YNNKEL (reference sequence). CDR3 coding DNA: TGTGCCAGCAGCCAACGGGGGGACCTCCTGAGTACGCAGTATTTT. It encodes CASSQRGDLLSTQYF.

CDR3 region: CASSVGSARQARETQYF. The CDR3 region has the DNA TGTGCCAGCAGCGTGGGTTCCGCCAGACAGGCCCGGGAGACCCAGTACTTC. This chain uses TRBV9 with TRBJ2-5; a possible D gene is TRBD1 (6 bases). V lost 2 bases and J 5 bases, leaving 22 bases between the germline ends. From germline, CDR1 is SGDLS and CDR2 YYNGEE. This CDR3 is 17 amino acids long.

In this sample, this clone turned up a few times. V is TRBV5-4 and J is TRBJ1-2, with a possible D match to TRBD1 (6 bases). Trimming took 5 bases from V and 7 from J, leaving 24 bases between them. This CDR3 is built from 16 residues. Germline CDR1 and CDR2: SGHNT and YYREEE (reference sequence). The DNA for the CDR3 is TGTGCCAGCAGTATCTTACAACAGGGTTCGCGGGGTGGCTACACCTTC. Amino acid sequence: CASSILQQGSRGGYTF. The variable domain in full, with the rest retrieved from reference TRBV5-4 and TRBJ1-2, is ETGVTQSPTHLIKTRGQQVTLRCSSQSGHNTVSWYQQALGQGPQFIFQYYREEENGRGNFPPRFSGLQFPNYSSELNVNALELDDSALYLCASSILQQGSRGGYTFGSGTRLTVV.

The J gene is TRBJ1-2, the V gene TRBV5-3; D is ambiguous. TRBV5-3 is an ORF; its function is uncertain. CDR3 length equals 11 residues. The V end was cut by 3 bases, the J end by 8 bases, with 8 bases between. CDR3 residues: CARSCNRGYTF. The CDR3 nucleotides read TGTGCCAGAAGCTGCAATCGCGGCTACACCTTC.

The table lists this clone with a few counts. The rearrangement uses TRBV5-1 and TRBJ2-3; a weak D match, TRBD1 (5 bases). Per germline, CDR1 SGHRS and CDR2 YFSETQ. This CDR3 is built from 15 residues. The ends were cut back, 1 base at V and 3 bases at J, with 12 bases in the middle. DNA of the CDR3: TGCGCCAGCAGCTTGTTTGGCAGGGCGACAGATACGCAGTATTTT. Translating gives CASSLFGRATDTQYF.

The chain uses TRBV27 and TRBJ1-6; 7 nucleotides align to TRBD1. Trimming removed 6 bases from V and 5 bases from J; junction bases left unmatched: 10. The germline gives CDR1 MNHEY, CDR2 SMNVEV (reference sequence). This CDR3 is 16 amino acids long. CDR3 residues: CASRLGTDLNNSPLHF. Here the CDR3 DNA reads TGTGCCAGCAGACTAGGGACAGACCTTAATAATTCACCCCTCCACTTT.

The V call is TRBV5-1, the J call TRBJ2-2; 10 positions match TRBD1. This CDR3 region has 15 residues. Unmatched junction bases numbered 5, after V lost 1 base and J lost 8 bases. Germline CDR1 reads SGHRS; CDR2 reads YFSETQ. The CDR3 region is CASSLMGQGSGELFF. CDR3 DNA: TGCGCCAGCAGCTTGATGGGACAGGGGAGTGGGGAGCTGTTTTTT.

V gene TRBV18 combines with J gene TRBJ2-3; no clear D gene. This CDR3 region has 14 residues. In germline, CDR1 is KGHSH, CDR2 LQKENI. V lost 0 bases, J lost 5 bases, and 9 bases lay in between. The CDR3 coding sequence is TGTGCCAGCTCACCACCCGGTAAACAAGATACGCAGTATTTT. Translating gives CASSPPGKQDTQYF.

The V gene is TRBV5-5, the J gene TRBJ1-1, with D unresolved. Germline V gene sequence: CDR1 SGHKS, CDR2 YYEKEE (reference sequence). Trimming took off 3 bases at V and 3 bases at J, with 6 bases between the two ends. This CDR3 contains 12 residues. The CDR3 nucleotides are TGTGCCAGCAGCTGGTTGGACACTGAAGCTTTCTTT. This gives the protein CASSWLDTEAFF.

The chain recombines TRBV6-2 or TRBV6-3 with TRBJ2-4, with D possibly being TRBD1 (5 bases). Trimming removed 2 bases at V and 0 bases at J, with 11 bases between. The CDR3 consists of 16 residues. Germline V CDR1 and CDR2: MNHEY, SVGEGT. The CDR3 nucleotides are TGTGCCAGCAGTTACGACCCCACAGGAGCCAAAAACATTCAGTACTTC. This translates into CASSYDPTGAKNIQYF.

The chain carries TRBV27 and TRBJ1-1; D ambiguous. V dropped 4 bases and J dropped 2 bases, with 17 bases sitting between them. Germline V gene lookup returns CDR1 MNHEY and CDR2 SMNVEV (reference sequence). The CDR3 extends over 16 amino acids. The chain's CDR3 is CASSSHAYETNTEAFF. The CDR3, as DNA: TGTGCCAGCAGTTCCCACGCCTATGAGACAAACACTGAAGCTTTCTTT.